The sample holds a few counts of the clone carrying this TCR beta chain. The data were taken from a study of blood T cell repertoires in COVID-19. Clones were read by immunoSEQ multiplex PCR, and TCRdb kept only the in-frame ones, dropping some. The table includes roughly 74,000 clones, more than 85% detected once. The CDR3 extends over 15 amino acids. The germline CDR1 and CDR2 sequences are GTSNPN and SVGIG (reference sequence). The ends were cut back, 2 bases at V and 4 bases at J, with 18 bases in the middle. Enrolled through a virtual design, the participants were between roughly 18 and 90 years of age and came from 24 US areas.

The sequencing input was PBMCs or T cells enriched from blood (not recorded which). V gene TRBV30 combines with J gene TRBJ2-7; D might be TRBD2 (6 bases). The receptor's source is a woman aged 45-60 years with acute COVID-19. Here the CDR3 reads CAWSRGGDFAYEQYF. The DNA for the CDR3 is TGTGCCTGGAGTCGTGGTGGGGACTTCGCATACGAGCAGTACTTC.